This TCR beta chain was profiled in a study of OX40 agonist ivuxolimab in advanced cancers. Study background: Males comprised 70% to 90% of the group, whose mean age was approximately 61 years (range roughly 20 to 90).

Generated by immunoSEQ multiplex PCR, the TCRdb table keeps only in-frame clones and is missing some. This sample has roughly 81,000 clones, with roughly 94% found just once. Concerning this clone itself: The target antigen is unknown.

The sampling schedule covered blood at baseline, cycle 4 day 1, and cycle 7 day 1. Findings and caveats of the study: CD8+ T cells averaged more expanded clones than CD4+.

The V gene end was trimmed by 6 bases and the J gene end by 2 bases; junction bases not matched to a gene: 7. CDR1 and CDR2 from the germline V gene are MNHEY and SMNVEV (reference sequence). The CDR3 extends over 14 amino acids. The chain carries TRBV27 and TRBJ2-7, with 7 bases fitting TRBD1. This clonotype originated in an adult with an advanced solid tumor such as melanoma, head and neck, liver or kidney cancer. This material consisted of CD4+ or CD8+ T cells sorted from blood, taken in a trial of the OX40 agonist ivuxolimab. The CDR3 DNA sequence: TGTGCCAGCAGCCCATGGGACAGCACCTACGAGCAGTACTTC. This codes for CASSPWDSTYEQYF.